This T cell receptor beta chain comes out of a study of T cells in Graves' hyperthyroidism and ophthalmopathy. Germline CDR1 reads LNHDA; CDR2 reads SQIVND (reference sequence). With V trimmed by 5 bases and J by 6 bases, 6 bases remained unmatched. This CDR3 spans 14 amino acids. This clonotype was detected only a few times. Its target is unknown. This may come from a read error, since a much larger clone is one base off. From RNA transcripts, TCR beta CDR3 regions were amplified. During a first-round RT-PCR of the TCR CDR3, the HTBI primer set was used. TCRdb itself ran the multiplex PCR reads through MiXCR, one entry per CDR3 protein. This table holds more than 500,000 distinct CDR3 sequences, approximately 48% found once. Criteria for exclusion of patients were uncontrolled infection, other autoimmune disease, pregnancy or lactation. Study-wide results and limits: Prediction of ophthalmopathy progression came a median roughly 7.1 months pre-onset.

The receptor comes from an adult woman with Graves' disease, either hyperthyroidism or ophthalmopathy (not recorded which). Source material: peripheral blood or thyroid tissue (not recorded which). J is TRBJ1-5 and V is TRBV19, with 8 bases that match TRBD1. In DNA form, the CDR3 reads TGTGCCAGTAGTCAAAGCAGGGGGCCTCAGCCCCAGCATTTT. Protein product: CASSQSRGPQPQHF. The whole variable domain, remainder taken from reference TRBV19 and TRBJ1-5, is DGGITQSPKYLFRKEGQNVTLSCEQNLNHDAMYWYRQDPGQGLRLIYYSQIVNDFQKGDIAEGYSVSREKKESFPLTVTSAQKNPTAFYLCASSQSRGPQPQHFGDGTRLSIL.